This T cell receptor (beta chain) stems from a study of long-term antiretroviral therapy in people with HIV. The CDR3 runs to 16 residues. Trimming took 4 bases from V and 1 from J, leaving 14 bases between them. Germline CDR1 is SNHLY and CDR2 is FYNNEI. This clone came up a few times. This was the immunoSEQ v3.0 assay at survey level. Using immunoSEQ multiplex PCR, the repertoire was profiled, and TCRdb retains in-frame clones only, with some absent. The sample has 4,800 or so clones, about 88% seen once; the top ten hold approximately 6.1%. The sample here was unsorted PBMCs, taken 1.3 years after starting antiretroviral therapy. J is TRBJ1-5 and V is TRBV2, with D tentatively TRBD1 (5 bases). This TCR was recovered from a woman in her forties or fifties with HIV. This CDR3 reads CASSVNPGTSNQPQHF. The CDR3 DNA is TGTGCCAGCAGTGTTAATCCCGGGACGAGCAATCAGCCCCAGCATTTT.